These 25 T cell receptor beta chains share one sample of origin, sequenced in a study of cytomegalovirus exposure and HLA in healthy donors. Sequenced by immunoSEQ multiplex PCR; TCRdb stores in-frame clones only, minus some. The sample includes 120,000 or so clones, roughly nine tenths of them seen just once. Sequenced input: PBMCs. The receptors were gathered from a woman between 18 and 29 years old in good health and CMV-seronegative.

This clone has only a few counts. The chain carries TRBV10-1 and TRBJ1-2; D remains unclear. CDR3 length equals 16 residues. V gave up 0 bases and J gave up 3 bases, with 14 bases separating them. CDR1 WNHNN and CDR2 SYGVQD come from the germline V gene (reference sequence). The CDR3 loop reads CASSESLSEGYYGYTF. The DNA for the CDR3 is TGCGCCAGCAGTGAGTCGCTGAGTGAGGGCTACTATGGCTACACCTTC.

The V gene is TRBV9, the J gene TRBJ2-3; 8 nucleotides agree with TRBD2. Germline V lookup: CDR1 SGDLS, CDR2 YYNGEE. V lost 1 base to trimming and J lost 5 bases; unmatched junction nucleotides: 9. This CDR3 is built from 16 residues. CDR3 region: CASSVSLGRGEDTQYF. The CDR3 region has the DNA TGTGCCAGCAGCGTATCGCTCGGGAGGGGCGAAGATACGCAGTATTTT.

CDR3 protein: CASSKGPNTEAFF. In DNA form, the CDR3 reads TGCGCCAGCAGTAAGGGGCCGAACACTGAAGCTTTCTTT. The rearrangement joins TRBV5-1 to TRBJ1-1; possibly TRBD1 for D (5 bases). The CDR3 has 13 residues. The V gene's germline CDR1 is SGHRS and CDR2 YFSETQ. Trimming cost V 5 bases and J 1 base, with 9 bases left between them.

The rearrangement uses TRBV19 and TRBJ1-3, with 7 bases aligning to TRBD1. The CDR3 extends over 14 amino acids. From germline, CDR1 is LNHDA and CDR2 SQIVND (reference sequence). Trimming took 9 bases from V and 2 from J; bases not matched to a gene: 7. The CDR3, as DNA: TGTGCCAGCGCAGACAGGGTTGCTGGAAACACCATATATTTT. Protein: CASADRVAGNTIYF.

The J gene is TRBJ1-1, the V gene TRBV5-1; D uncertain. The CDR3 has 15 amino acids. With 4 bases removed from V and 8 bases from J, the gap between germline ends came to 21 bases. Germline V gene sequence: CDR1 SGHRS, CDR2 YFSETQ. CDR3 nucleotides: TGCGCCAGCAGCAGAACTCCCGGGGAGGAGGCCGAAGCTTTCTTT. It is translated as CASSRTPGEEAEAFF.

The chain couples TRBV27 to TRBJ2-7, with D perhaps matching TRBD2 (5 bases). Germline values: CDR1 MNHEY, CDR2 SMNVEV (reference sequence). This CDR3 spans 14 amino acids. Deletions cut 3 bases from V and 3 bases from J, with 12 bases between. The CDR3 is CASSFGVGGYEQYF. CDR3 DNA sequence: TGTGCCAGCAGTTTTGGGGTTGGAGGCTACGAGCAGTACTTC.

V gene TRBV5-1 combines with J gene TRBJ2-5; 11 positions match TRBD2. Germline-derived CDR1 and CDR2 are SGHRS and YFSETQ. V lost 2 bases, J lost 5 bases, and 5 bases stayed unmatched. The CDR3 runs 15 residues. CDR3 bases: TGCGCCAGCAGCTTTAGCGGGGGGGCCGGGGAGACCCAGTACTTC. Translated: CASSFSGGAGETQYF.

CDR3 nucleotide sequence: TGTGCCAGCAGTGGGGAAGCGGAGGTGAACACCGGGGAGCTGTTTTTT. This gives the protein CASSGEAEVNTGELFF. V usage is TRBV6-4 and J usage is TRBJ2-2; TRBD2 might be the D (5 bases). The CDR3 runs 16 residues. Looked up from germline, CDR1 is MRHNA and CDR2 is SNTAGT. V lost 4 bases and J 1 base, leaving 13 bases between the germline ends.

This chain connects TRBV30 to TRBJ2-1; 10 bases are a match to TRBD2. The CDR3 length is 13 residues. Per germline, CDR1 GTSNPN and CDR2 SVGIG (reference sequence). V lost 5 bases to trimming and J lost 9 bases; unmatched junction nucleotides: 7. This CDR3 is CAWGASGSVEQFF. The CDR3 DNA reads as TGTGCCTGGGGGGCTAGCGGGAGTGTTGAGCAGTTCTTC. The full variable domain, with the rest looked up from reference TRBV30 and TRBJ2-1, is SQTIHQWPATLVQPVGSPLSLECTVEGTSNPNLYWYRQAAGRGLQLLFYSVGIGQISSEVPQNLSASRPQDRQFILSSKKLLLSDSGFYLCAWGASGSVEQFFGPGTRLTVL.

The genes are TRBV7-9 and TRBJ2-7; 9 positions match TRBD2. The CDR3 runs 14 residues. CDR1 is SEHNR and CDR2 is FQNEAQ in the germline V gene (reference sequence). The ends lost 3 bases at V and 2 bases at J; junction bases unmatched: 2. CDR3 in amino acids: CASSFLAGTYEQYF. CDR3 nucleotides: TGTGCCAGCAGCTTCCTAGCGGGGACCTACGAGCAGTACTTC.

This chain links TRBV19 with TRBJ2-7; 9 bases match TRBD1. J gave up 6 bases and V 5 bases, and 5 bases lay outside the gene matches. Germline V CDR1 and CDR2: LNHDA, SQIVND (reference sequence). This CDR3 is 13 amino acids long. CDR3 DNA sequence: TGTGCCAGTAGTGTAGGGACAGGGAGCGAGCAGTACTTC. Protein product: CASSVGTGSEQYF.

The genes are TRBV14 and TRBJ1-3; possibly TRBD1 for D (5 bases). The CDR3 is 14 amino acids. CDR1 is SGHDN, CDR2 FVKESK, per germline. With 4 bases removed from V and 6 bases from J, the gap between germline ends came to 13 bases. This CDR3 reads CASSPLGQLNTIYF. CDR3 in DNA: TGTGCCAGCAGCCCCCTCGGACAACTAAACACCATATATTTT.

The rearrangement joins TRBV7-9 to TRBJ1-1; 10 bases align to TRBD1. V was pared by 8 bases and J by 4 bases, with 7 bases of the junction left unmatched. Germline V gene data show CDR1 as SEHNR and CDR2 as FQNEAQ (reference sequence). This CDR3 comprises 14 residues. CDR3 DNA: TGTGCCAGCCGGGGACAGGGGCGGGTCACTGAAGCTTTCTTT. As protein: CASRGQGRVTEAFF.

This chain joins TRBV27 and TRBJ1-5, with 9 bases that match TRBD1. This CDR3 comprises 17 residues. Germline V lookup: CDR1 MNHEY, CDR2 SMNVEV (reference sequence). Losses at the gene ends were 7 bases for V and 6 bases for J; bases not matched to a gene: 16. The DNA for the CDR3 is TGTGCCAGCACCGCCGGGACAGGGTATGAGTATCGTCAGCCCCAGCATTTT. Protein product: CASTAGTGYEYRQPQHF.

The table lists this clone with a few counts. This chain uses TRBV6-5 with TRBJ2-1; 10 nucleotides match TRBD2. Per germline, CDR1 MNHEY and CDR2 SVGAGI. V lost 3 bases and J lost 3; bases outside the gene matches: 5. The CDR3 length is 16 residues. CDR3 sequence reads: CASSYVGTSDYNEQFF. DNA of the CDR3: TGTGCCAGCAGTTATGTCGGGACTAGCGACTACAATGAGCAGTTCTTC.

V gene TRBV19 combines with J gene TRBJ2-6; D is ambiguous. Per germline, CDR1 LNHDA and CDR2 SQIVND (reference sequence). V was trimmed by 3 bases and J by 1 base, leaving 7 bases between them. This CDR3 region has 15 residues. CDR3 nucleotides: TGTGCCAGTAGTATGGTGAGGTCTGGGGCCAACGTCCTGACTTTC. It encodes CASSMVRSGANVLTF.

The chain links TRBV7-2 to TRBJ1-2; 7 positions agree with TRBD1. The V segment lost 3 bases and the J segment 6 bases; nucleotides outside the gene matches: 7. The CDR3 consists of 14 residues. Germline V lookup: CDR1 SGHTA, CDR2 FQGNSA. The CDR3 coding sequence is TGTGCCAGCAGCTTCGAGACAGGGCTGGATGGCTACACCTTC. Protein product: CASSFETGLDGYTF.

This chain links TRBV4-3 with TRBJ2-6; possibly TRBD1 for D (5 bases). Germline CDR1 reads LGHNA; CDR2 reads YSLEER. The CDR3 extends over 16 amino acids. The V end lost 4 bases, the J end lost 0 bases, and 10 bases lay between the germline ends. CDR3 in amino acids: CASSPTGDSGANVLTF. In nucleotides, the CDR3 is TGCGCCAGCAGCCCAACAGGAGACTCTGGGGCCAACGTCCTGACTTTC.

The CDR3 nucleotides are TGTGCCAGCAGCCGACAGGTGAAGGGAGAGACCCAGTACTTC. It yields the protein CASSRQVKGETQYF. The rearrangement links TRBV7-7 to TRBJ2-5, with D maybe TRBD1 (6 bases). The V gene's germline CDR1 is SSHAT and CDR2 FNYEAQ (reference sequence). This CDR3 region has 14 residues. Trimming took off 5 bases at V and 4 bases at J, with 14 bases between the two ends.

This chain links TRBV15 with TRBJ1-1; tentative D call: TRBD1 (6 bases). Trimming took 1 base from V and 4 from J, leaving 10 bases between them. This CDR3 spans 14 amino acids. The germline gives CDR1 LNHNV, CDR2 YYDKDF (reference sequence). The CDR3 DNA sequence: TGTGCCACCAGCAGAGGTCAGGGGATCACTGAAGCTTTCTTT. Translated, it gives CATSRGQGITEAFF.

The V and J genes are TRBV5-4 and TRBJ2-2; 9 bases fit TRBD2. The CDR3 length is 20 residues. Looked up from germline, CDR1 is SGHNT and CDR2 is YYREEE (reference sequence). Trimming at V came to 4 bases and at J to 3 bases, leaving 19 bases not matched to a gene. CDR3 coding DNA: TGTGCCAGCAGCCCCCTATTGGTGACTAGCGGTAGTCTCGACACCGGGGAGCTGTTTTTT. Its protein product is CASSPLLVTSGSLDTGELFF.

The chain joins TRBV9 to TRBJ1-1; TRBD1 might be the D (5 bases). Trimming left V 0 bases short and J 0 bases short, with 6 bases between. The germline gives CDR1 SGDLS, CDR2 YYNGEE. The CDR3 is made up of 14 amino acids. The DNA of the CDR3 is TGTGCCAGCAGCGTAGACAGGCTGAACACTGAAGCTTTCTTT. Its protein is CASSVDRLNTEAFF.

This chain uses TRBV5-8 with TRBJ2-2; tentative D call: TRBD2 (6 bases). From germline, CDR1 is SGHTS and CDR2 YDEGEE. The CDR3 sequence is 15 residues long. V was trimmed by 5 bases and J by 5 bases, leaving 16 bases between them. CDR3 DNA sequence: TGTGCCAGCAGGTTTGGACTACCGGGGACCGGGGAGCTGTTTTTT. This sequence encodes CASRFGLPGTGELFF.

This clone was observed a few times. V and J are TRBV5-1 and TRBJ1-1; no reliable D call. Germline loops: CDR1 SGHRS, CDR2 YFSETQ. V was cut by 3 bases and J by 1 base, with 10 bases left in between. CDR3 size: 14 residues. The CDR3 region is CASSSTVKNTEAFF. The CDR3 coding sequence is TGCGCCAGCAGCTCCACAGTAAAGAACACTGAAGCTTTCTTT.

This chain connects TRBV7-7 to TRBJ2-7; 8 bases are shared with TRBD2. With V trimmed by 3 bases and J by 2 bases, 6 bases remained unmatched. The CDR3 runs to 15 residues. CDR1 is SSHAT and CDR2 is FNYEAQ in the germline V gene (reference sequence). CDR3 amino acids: CASSFPGGGTYEQYF. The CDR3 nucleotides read TGTGCCAGCAGCTTTCCCGGGGGGGGAACCTACGAGCAGTACTTC.